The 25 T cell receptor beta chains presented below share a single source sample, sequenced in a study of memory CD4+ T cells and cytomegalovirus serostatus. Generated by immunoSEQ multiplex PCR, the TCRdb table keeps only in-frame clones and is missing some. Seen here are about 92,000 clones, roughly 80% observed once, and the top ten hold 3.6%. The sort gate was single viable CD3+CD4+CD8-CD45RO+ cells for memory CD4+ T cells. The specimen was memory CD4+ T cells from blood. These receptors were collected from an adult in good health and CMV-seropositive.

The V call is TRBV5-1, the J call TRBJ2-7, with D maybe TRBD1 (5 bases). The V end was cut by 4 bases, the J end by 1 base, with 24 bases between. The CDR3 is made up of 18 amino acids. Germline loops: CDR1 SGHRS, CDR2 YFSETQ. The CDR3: CASSPWGGVEWGSYEQYF. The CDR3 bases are TGCGCCAGCAGCCCTTGGGGCGGTGTGGAATGGGGATCCTACGAGCAGTACTTC.

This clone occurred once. For the CDR3, the DNA is TGTGCCAGCAGTTTAAGCCCCGGGGAGCTGTTTTTT. Translated: CASSLSPGELFF. The chain couples TRBV28 to TRBJ2-2; D gene unclear. CDR1 is MDHEN and CDR2 is SYDVKM in the germline V gene. CDR3 length equals 12 residues. V was shortened by 2 bases and J by 6 bases, with 4 bases between the two germline ends.

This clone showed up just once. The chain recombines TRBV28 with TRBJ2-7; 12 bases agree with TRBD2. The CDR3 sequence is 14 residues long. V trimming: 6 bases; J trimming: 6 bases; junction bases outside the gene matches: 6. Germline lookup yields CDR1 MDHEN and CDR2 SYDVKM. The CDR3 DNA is TGTGCCAGCAGGACTAGCGGGAGTTCCCTCGAGCAGTACTTC. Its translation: CASRTSGSSLEQYF.

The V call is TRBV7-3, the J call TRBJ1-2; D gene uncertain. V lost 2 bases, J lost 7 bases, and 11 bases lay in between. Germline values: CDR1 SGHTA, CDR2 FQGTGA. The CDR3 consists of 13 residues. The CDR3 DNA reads TGTGCCAGCAGCTTAGAAGGGTTTGGTGGCTACACCTTC. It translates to CASSLEGFGGYTF. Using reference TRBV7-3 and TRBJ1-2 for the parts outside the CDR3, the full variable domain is GAGVSQTPSNKVTEKGKYVELRCDPISGHTALYWYRQSLGQGPEFLIYFQGTGAADDSGLPNDRFFAVRPEGSVSTLKIQRTERGDSAVYLCASSLEGFGGYTFGSGTRLTVV.

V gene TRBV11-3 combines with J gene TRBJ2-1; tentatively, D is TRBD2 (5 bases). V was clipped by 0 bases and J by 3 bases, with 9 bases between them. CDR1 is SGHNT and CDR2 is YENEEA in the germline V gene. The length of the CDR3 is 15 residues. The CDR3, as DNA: TGTGCCAGCAGCTTAGAGGACGGAGGCTACAATGAGCAGTTCTTC. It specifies CASSLEDGGYNEQFF.

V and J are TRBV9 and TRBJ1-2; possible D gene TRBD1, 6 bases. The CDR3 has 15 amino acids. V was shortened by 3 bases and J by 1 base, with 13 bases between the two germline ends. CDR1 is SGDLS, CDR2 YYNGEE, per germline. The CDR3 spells CASSATGSHNYGYTF. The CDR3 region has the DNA TGTGCCAGCAGCGCGACAGGCTCTCATAACTATGGCTACACCTTC.

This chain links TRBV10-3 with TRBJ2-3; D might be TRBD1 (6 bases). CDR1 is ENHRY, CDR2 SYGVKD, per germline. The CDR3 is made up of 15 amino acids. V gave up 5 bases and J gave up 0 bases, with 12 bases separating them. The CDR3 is CAISRTEASTDTQYF. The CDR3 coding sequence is TGTGCCATCAGTCGGACAGAAGCTAGCACAGATACGCAGTATTTT.

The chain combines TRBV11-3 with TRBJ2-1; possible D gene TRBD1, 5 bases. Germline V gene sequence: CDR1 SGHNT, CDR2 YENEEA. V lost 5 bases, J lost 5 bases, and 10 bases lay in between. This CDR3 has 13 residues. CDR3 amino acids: CASSPGNDNEQFF. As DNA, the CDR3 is TGTGCCAGCAGCCCAGGGAACGACAATGAGCAGTTCTTC.

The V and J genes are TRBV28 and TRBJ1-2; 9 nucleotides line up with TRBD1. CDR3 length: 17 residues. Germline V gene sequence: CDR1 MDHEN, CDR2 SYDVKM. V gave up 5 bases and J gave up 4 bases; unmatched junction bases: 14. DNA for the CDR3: TGTGCCAGCAGTCCAGACCGACTTGGGACAGGGACCTATGGCTACACCTTC. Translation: CASSPDRLGTGTYGYTF.

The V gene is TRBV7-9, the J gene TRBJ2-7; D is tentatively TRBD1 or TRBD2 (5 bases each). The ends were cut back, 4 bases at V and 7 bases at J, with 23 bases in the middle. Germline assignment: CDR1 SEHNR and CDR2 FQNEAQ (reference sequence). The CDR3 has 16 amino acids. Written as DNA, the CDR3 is TGTGCCAGCAGCTCGGGGTGGATGGCAGGGCCTGAGGAGCAGTACTTC. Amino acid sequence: CASSSGWMAGPEEQYF.

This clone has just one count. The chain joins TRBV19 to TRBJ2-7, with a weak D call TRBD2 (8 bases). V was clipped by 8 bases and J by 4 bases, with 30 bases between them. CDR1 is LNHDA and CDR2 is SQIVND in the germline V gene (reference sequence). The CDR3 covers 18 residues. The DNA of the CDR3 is TGTGCCAGTTCTGACAGGGCGTCGACCGACACTAGCGGATACGAGCAGTACTTC. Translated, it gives CASSDRASTDTSGYEQYF.

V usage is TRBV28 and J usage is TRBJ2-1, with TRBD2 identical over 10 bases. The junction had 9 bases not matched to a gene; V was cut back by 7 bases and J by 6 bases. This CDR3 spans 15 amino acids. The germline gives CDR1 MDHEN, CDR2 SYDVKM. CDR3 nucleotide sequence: TGTGCCAGCACCAAACCGGCTAGCGGGAGCAATGAGCAGTTCTTC. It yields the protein CASTKPASGSNEQFF.

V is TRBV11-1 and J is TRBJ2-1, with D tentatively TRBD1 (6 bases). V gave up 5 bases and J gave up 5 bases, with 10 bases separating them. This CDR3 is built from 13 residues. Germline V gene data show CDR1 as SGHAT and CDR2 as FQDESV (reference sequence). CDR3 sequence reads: CASSLDRHNEQFF. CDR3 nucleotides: TGTGCCAGCAGCCTGGACAGACACAATGAGCAGTTCTTC. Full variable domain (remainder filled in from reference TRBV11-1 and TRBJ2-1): EAEVAQSPRYKITEKSQAVAFWCDPISGHATLYWYRQILGQGPELLVQFQDESVVDDSQLPKDRFSAERLKGVDSTLKIQPAELGDSAMYLCASSLDRHNEQFFGPGTRLTVL.

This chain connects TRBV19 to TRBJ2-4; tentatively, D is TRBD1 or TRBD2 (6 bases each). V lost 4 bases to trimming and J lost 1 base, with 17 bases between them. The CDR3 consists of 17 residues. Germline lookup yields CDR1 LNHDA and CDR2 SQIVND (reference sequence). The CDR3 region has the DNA TGTGCCAGTAGTACCCTACAGGGAGGTAGGGCCAAAAACATTCAGTACTTC. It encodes CASSTLQGGRAKNIQYF.

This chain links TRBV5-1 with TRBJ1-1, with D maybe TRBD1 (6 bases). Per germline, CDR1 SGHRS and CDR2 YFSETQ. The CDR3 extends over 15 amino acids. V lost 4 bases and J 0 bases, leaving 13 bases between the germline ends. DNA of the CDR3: TGCGCCAGCAGCGCAGGGGCGGGTGTGAACACTGAAGCTTTCTTT. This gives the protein CASSAGAGVNTEAFF.

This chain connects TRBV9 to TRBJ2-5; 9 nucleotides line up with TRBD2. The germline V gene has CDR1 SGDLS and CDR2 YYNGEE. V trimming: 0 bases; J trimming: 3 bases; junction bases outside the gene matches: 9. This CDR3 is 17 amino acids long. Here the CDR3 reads CASSVGGSGSFEETQYF. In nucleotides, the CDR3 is TGTGCCAGCAGCGTAGGTGGTAGCGGGAGCTTTGAAGAGACCCAGTACTTC.

CDR3 amino acids: CASSQGQGWSFTEAFF. CDR3 coding DNA: TGCGCCAGCAGCCAAGGACAGGGTTGGAGCTTCACTGAAGCTTTCTTT. The chain recombines TRBV4-3 with TRBJ1-1; 7 bases align to TRBD1. Unmatched junction bases numbered 9, after V lost 1 base and J lost 4 bases. The length of the CDR3 is 16 residues. Germline values: CDR1 LGHNA, CDR2 YSLEER.

CDR3 nucleotide sequence: TGCAGCGTCGTCGGACAGGGGGCGGCCTACGAGCAGTACTTC. Translation gives CSVVGQGAAYEQYF. The chain employs TRBV29-1 and TRBJ2-7, with TRBD1 matching over 11 bases. V shed 6 bases and J 2 bases; nucleotides not matched to a gene: 6. The CDR3 covers 14 residues. The germline gives CDR1 SQVTM, CDR2 ANQGSEA.

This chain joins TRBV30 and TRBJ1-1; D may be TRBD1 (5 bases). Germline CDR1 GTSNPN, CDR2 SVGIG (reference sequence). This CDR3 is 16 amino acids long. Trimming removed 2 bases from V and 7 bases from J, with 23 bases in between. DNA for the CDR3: TGTGCCTGGAGTCCCCTACCCCAAAGGACATACTTTGAAGCTTTCTTT. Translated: CAWSPLPQRTYFEAFF.

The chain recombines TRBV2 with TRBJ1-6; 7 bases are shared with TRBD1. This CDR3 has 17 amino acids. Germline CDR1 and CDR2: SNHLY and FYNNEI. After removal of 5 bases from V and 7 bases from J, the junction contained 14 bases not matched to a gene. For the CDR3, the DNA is TGTGCCAGCAGTCCCTTGATCGGACAGGTCTCCAATTCACCCCTCCACTTT. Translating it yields CASSPLIGQVSNSPLHF. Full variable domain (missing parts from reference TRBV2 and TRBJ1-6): EPEVTQTPSHQVTQMGQEVILRCVPISNHLYFYWYRQILGQKVEFLVSFYNNEISEKSEIFDDQFSVERPDGSNFTLKIRSTKLEDSAMYFCASSPLIGQVSNSPLHFGNGTRLTVT.

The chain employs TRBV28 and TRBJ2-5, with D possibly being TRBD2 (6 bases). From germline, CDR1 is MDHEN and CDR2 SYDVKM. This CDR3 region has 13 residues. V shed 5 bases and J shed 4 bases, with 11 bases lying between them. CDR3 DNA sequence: TGTGCCAGCAGTGTCCAGGGACTAGAGACCCAGTACTTC. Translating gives CASSVQGLETQYF.

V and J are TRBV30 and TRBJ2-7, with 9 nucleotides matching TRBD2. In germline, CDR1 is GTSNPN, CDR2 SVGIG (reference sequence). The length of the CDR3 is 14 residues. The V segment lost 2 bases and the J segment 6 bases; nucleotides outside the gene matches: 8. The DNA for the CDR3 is TGTGCCTGGAGTTACCAACTAGCGGGTACCGAGCAGTACTTC. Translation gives CAWSYQLAGTEQYF.

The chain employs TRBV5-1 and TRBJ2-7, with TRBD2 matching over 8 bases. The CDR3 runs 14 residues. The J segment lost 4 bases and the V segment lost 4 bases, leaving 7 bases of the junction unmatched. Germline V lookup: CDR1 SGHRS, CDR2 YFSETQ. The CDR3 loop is CASSDGLATYEQYF. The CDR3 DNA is TGCGCCAGCAGCGACGGACTAGCTACATACGAGCAGTACTTC. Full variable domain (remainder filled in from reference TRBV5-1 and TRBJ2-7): KAGVTQTPRYLIKTRGQQVTLSCSPISGHRSVSWYQQTPGQGLQFLFEYFSETQRNKGNFPGRFSGRQFSNSRSEMNVSTLELGDSALYLCASSDGLATYEQYFGPGTRLTVT.

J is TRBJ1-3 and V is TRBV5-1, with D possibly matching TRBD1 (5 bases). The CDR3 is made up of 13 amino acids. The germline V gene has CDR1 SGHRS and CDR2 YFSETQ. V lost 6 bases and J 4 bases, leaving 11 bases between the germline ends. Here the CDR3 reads CASTEEGGNTIYF. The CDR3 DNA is TGCGCCAGCACTGAGGAGGGGGGAAACACCATATATTTT.

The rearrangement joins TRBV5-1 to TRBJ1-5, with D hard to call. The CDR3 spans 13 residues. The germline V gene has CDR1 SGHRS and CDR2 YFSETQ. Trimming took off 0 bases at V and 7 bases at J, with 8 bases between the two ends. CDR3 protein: CASSLGPQQPQHF. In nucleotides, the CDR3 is TGCGCCAGCAGCTTGGGACCTCAACAGCCCCAGCATTTT. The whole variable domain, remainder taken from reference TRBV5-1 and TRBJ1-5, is KAGVTQTPRYLIKTRGQQVTLSCSPISGHRSVSWYQQTPGQGLQFLFEYFSETQRNKGNFPGRFSGRQFSNSRSEMNVSTLELGDSALYLCASSLGPQQPQHFGDGTRLSIL.